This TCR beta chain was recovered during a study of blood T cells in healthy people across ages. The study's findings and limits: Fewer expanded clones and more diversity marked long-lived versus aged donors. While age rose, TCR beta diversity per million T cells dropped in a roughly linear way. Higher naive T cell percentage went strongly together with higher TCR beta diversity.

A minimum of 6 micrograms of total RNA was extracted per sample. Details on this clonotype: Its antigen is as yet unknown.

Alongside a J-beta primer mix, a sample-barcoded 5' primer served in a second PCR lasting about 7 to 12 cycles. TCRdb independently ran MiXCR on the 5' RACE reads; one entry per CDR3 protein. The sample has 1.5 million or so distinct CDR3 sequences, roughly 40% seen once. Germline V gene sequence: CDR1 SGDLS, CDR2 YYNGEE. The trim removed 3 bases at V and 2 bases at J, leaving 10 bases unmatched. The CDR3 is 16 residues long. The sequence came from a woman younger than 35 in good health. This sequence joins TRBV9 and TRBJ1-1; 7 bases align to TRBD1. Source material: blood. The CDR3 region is CASSDQSGQPNTEAFF. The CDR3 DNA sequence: TGTGCCAGCAGCGACCAATCGGGACAGCCTAACACTGAAGCTTTCTTT.